This T cell receptor (beta chain) was found in a study of cytomegalovirus exposure and HLA in healthy donors. Study observations and caveats: CMV antigen specificity of a few CMV-associated chains was confirmed in vitro. Rare TCR sequences dominated, though some public TCRs recurred in many donors.

The repertoire was sequenced with immunoSEQ multiplex PCR; TCRdb's copy has only in-frame clones and lacks some. The sample has some 150,000 clones, approximately 93% seen once. Of note for this clone: What it binds is not known.

Separation from the approximately 660-subject first cohort characterized the 120-subject validation cohort, to which the donors belonged. This CDR3 region has 14 residues. CDR1 and CDR2 (germline): MNHNY, SVGAGI (reference sequence). J lost 7 bases, V lost 6 bases, and 11 bases had no gene match. The clonotype comes from a man between 18 and 29 years old in good health and CMV-seronegative. The sample comprised PBMCs. The genes are TRBV6-6 and TRBJ1-1; 7 bases line up with TRBD1. The CDR3, as DNA: TGTGCCAGCAGACGACAGGGAAACATGTATGAAGCTTTCTTT. It translates to CASRRQGNMYEAFF.